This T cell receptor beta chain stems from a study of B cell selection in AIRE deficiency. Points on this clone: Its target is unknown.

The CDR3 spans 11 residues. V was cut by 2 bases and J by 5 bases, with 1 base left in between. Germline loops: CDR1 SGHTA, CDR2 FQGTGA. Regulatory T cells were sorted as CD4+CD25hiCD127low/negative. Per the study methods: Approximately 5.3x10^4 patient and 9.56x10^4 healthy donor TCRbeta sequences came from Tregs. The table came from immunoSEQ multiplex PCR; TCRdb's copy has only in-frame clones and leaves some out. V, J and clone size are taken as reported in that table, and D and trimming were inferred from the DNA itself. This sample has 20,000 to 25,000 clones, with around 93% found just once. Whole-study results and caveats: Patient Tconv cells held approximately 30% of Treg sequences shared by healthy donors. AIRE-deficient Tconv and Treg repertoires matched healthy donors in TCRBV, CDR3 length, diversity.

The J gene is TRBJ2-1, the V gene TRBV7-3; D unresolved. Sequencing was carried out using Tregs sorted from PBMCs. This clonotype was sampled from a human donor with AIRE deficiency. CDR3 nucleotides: TGTGCCAGCAGCTTAGACAATGAGCAGTTCTTC. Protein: CASSLDNEQFF.